The following is a T cell receptor (beta chain) sequence with its context. Antigen: not known. Treatment specified: approximately nine-day PBMC culture with coronavirus spike peptide pools or control peptides (ViraFEST assay). CD4+ T lymphocytes from the unexposed donor were collected before the COVID-19 pandemic (2011-2018). Germline V lookup: CDR1 SGHKS, CDR2 YYEKEE (reference sequence). The CDR3 has 16 residues. V lost 0 bases, J lost 8 bases, and 8 bases stayed unmatched. CD4+ T cells that had been cultured provided DNA sequenced with the Oncomine TCR Beta short-read assay. One entry per CDR3 protein results from TCRdb running MiXCR on the PCR reads. The table lists under 7,000 distinct CDR3 sequences, under 35% of them singletons. This sample is part of a study of vaccination and CD4 T cells after COVID-19.

This TCR was recovered from a human donor in good health. Sequencing used CD4+ T cells from blood, cultured in vitro. The chain links TRBV5-5 to TRBJ1-6; 7 nucleotides align to TRBD1. CDR3 nucleotides: TGTGCCAGCAGCTTGGCAGGGGGTTTAGGGGATTCACCCCTCCACTTT. Translated: CASSLAGGLGDSPLHF.